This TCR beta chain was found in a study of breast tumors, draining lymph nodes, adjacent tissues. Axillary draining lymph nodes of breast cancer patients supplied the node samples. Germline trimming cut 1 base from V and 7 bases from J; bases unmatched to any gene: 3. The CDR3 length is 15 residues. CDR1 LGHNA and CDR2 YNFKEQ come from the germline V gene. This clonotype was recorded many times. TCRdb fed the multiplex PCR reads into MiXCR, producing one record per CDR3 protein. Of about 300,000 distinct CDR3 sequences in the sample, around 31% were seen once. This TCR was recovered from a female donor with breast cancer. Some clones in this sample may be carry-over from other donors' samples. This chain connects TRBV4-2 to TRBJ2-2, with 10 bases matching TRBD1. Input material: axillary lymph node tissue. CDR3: CASSQVRDRGGELFF. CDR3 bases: TGTGCCAGCAGCCAAGTGAGGGACAGGGGCGGGGAGCTGTTTTTT.